This T cell receptor beta chain was captured by sequencing in a study of shared clonotypes between healthy human individuals. Study-level points and caveats: Four donors shared approximately 5% of their naive CD4 clonotypes. Rarefaction showed that sequencing of sorted subsets was incomplete (despite large depth). The authors expected sequencing depth to affect clonotype sharing among donors.

Trimming left V 4 bases short and J 4 bases short, with 19 bases between. The CDR3 sequence is 16 residues long. Germline V gives CDR1 LGHNA, CDR2 YSLEER. TCRdb's copy holds only in-frame clones and misses some; the assay was immunoSEQ multiplex PCR. The data hold under 2,500,000 clones, with approximately 95% observed a single time. A remark on this clone: The antigen is undetermined.

Sequencing was done on a sample of naive CD4+ T cells sorted from blood. Subset described: CD45RA+ positively selected. The receptor's source is a man aged 18 to 29 in good health. The chain couples TRBV4-3 to TRBJ1-2, with D possibly TRBD1 on 6 matching bases. The CDR3 region is CASSPAIQGDLYGYTF. Here the CDR3 DNA reads TGCGCCAGCAGCCCCGCCATACAGGGAGACCTCTATGGCTACACCTTC.